This T cell receptor beta chain was recorded in a study of human T cells and chemical hapten exposure (TCRdb year 2021). The study in broad terms: For sensitization, 2% DPC in acetone was applied to a roughly 2 cm by roughly 2 cm area of upper inner arm skin. Throughout the approximately 24-week study period, patients were also given weekly therapeutic DPC doses on the scalp. Patch testing on the upper back used Finn chambers containing 0.01% DPC, with scoring done after 6 days according to International Contact Dermatitis Research Group standards. Alopecia areata with under or over 50% scalp involvement, alopecia totalis and alopecia universalis were represented in the patient cohort, which was mostly female. Libraries were pooled for sequencing, and per-sample TCR yields varied mainly because of small differences in library volumes within the pool. Peripheral blood TCR repertoire changes were tracked in vivo in alopecia patients during primary and secondary sensitization to the hapten diphenylcyclopropenone (DPC). Blood samples were taken from patients before sensitization (week 0) and then at 2, 6 and about 24 weeks after DPC sensitization. Blood for TCR sequencing was provided by twenty-nine alopecia patients at one to four time points (pre-sensitization, 2, 6 and 24 weeks). The paper as a whole reports these results and caveats: Because every patient had alopecia, a presumed autoimmune disease, the patients' immune response might differ from that of healthy individuals. After repeated subsampling, changes were observed in the strength of the expansion versus patch-test correlation and in the threshold at which the correlation became significant. The number of PT1 expanded TCRs positively correlated with patch test score, significant at thresholds 8, 16 and 32 but not 4. Expanded TCRs formed significantly more large CDR3 similarity clusters than pre-sensitization or healthy control sets, consistent with antigen-driven responses. DPC sensitization did not change how many TCRs were above 1 in 1000 frequency, and no evidence was found of alterations in global repertoire structure.

Libraries were prepared through RACE. The data were produced on a NextSeq 500. During library preparation, unique molecular identifiers were attached to individual cDNA molecules so that TCRs could be counted in a quantitative, reproducible way. Each blood RNA sample was used to sequence both TCR alpha and TCR beta chains. As for the authors' bioinformatics: The median number of TCRs per sample was roughly 100,000, ranging from roughly 20,000 to 700,000. V, J and CDR3 annotation of the TCR reads was performed with the Decombinator software suite. To make PS versus PT1 abundance plots, every sample was subsampled to the same number of TCRs (28,000). Expanded TCRs were defined as absent before sensitization and observed at least eight times at the 2-week time point. The public sequencing data were trimmed at Q25 with fastp and processed into clonotypes with MiXCR by TCRdb, which kept only in-frame beta chains. Each record represents a unique CDR3 protein, reported with the most common genes and DNA among its rows. TCRdb, not the authors, supplied the V and J calls. Within this sample are 190,000 or so distinct CDR3 sequences, with 24% of them counted one time only. Together, the top ten hold around 2.5% of the sample.

The time point label, read with the paper, signifies: patch test 3, about 24 weeks after DPC sensitization. The label giving this sample's treatment or condition can be read as: therapeutic diphenylcyclopropenone sensitization with weekly scalp DPC. At every patch-test visit, the blood draw took place before the patch test was put on. Patients were eligible if aged 18 to 70, diagnosed with alopecia and judged suitable for DPC therapy, and pregnant patients were excluded. Total RNA was extracted from unfractionated whole blood collected in Tempus Blood RNA tubes. With regard to this clonotype: Its antigen target is currently unknown. No quality values exist for individual bases; no much larger clone is one base distant.

The receptor comes from a woman between 35 and 50 years old with alopecia areata. Some clones in this sample may be carry-over from other donors' samples. This specimen consisted of whole blood, obtained in connection with sensitization to the hapten diphenylcyclopropenone (DPC).

The nucleotide sequence reads as follows: TGCAGTGCTAGAGATAGGGGAACCTACAATGAGCAGTTCTTC. It specifies CSARDRGTYNEQFF. The chain is encoded by TRBV20-1 joined to TRBJ2-1; 5 matching bases give a weak D call of TRBD1. Via the germline V gene (reference sequence), CDR1 is DFQATT and CDR2 SNEGSKA. The CDR3 holds 14 amino acids from the cysteine to the phenylalanine. Only the CDR3 region is kept as DNA, spanning 42 bases read in frame from base 1. V and J are truncated by 0 bases and 2 bases respectively, leaving an intervening sequence of 8 bases.